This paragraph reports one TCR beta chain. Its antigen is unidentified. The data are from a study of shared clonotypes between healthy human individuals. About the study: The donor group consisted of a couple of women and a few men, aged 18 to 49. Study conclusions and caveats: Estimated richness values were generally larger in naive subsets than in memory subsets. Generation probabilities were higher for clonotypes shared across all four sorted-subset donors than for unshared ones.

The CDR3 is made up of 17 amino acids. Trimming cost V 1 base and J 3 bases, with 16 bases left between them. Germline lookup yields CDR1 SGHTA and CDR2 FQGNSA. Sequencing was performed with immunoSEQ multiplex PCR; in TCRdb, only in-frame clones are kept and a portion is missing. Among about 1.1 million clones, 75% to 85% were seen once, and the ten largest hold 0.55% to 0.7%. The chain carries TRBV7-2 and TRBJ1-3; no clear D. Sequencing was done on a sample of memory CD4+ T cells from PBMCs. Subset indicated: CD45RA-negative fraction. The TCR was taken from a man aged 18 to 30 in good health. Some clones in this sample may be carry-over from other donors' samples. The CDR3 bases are TGTGCCAGCAGCTTAGGGTACGCGGAACACATTGGAAACACCATATATTTT. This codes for CASSLGYAEHIGNTIYF.